This T cell receptor beta chain was identified in a study of regulatory T cells in long-lasting Graves disease. According to the study, TCR beta libraries were built with iRepertoire HTBI primers and CDR3-region Arm-PCR. TCRdb reprocessed the multiplex PCR reads via MiXCR and lists one record per CDR3 protein. In the table there are 350,000 to 450,000 distinct CDR3 sequences, under 15% of which are singletons. Germline assignment: CDR1 SGHRS and CDR2 YFSETQ. The J segment lost 7 bases and the V segment lost 4 bases, leaving 9 bases of the junction unmatched. The CDR3 runs to 15 residues. At least ten counts were recorded for this clonotype. Its antigen is not known. Notes on the study in general: Preferential use of TRBV28, TRBJ1-2 and TRBJ2-5 was seen in persistent disease.

Time point denoted: newly diagnosed GD, antithyroid drugs for less than 3 months. PBMC-extracted RNA yielded the TCR library. Approximately 8.9-milliliter peripheral blood samples went into EDTA tubes. The sample was also reused in another study, on T cells in Graves' hyperthyroidism and ophthalmopathy.

The TCR sequence derives from a woman aged 25 to 39 with Graves disease. The sample in question was peripheral blood mononuclear cells (PBMCs), obtained at new diagnosis, from a patient treated with antithyroid drugs. This sequence joins TRBV5-1 and TRBJ2-2, with 8 bases aligning to TRBD2. The CDR3 DNA follows: TGCGCCAGCAGCCGGACTAGCCTACGGGACGGGGAGCTGTTTTTT. Amino acid sequence: CASSRTSLRDGELFF.